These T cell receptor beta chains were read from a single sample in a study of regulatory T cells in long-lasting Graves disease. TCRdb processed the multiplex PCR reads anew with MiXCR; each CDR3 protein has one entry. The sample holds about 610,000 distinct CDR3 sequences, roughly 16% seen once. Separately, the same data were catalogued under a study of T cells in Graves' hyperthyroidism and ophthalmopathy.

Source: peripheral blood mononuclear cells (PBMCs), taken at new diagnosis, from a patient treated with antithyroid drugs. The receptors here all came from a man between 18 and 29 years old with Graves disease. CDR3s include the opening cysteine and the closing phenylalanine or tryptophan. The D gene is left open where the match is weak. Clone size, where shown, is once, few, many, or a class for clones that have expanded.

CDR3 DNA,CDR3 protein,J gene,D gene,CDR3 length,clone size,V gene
TGTGCCAGCACGGCTCAGGGGAAACGTGGCTACACCTTC,CASTAQGKRGYTF,TRBJ1-2,-,13,many,TRBV28
TGTGCCAGCAGCTTTGGACAGGCGGCAGGAGATACGCAGTATTTT,CASSFGQAAGDTQYF,TRBJ2-3,TRBD1,15,many,TRBV7-3
TGTGCCAGCAGCTCATTGACAGGGGTCTATGGCTACACCTTC,CASSSLTGVYGYTF,TRBJ1-2,TRBD1,14,-,TRBV11-2
TGTGCCAGCTCCTTAAGAGGGTATCACGGGGAGCTGTTTTTT,CASSLRGYHGELFF,TRBJ2-2,-,14,many,TRBV28
TGCAGTGCGGGACACTTTTCTGGTTCACCCCTCCACTTT,CSAGHFSGSPLHF,TRBJ1-6,-,13,-,TRBV20-1
TGTGCCAGCAGCTCTTCGACTTCCTACAATGAGCAGTTCTTC,CASSSSTSYNEQFF,TRBJ2-1,-,14,many,TRBV7-2
TGTGCCAGCAGCCTCGCTAGCGGGAGTAATAATGAGCAGTTCTTC,CASSLASGSNNEQFF,TRBJ2-1,TRBD2,15,-,TRBV11-3
TGTGCCAGCAGCGTCGGGACTAGCGGTAGCACCGGGGAGCTGTTTTTT,CASSVGTSGSTGELFF,TRBJ2-2,TRBD2,16,many,TRBV2
TGTGCCAGCAGCCCGGGCTTCAGCACAGATACGCAGTATTTT,CASSPGFSTDTQYF,TRBJ2-3,-,14,many,TRBV3-1
TGCAGTGCTAGAGGAGTTCGGACTAGCGGTGACCTTGGGCAGTTCTTC,CSARGVRTSGDLGQFF,TRBJ2-1,TRBD2,16,-,TRBV20-1
TGTGCCAGCAGTTACAGGCAGGGCACAGATACGCAGTATTTT,CASSYRQGTDTQYF,TRBJ2-3,-,14,many,TRBV6-2/TRBV6-3
TGTGCCAGCAGTACCCGGACTAGCGGGGGCCTCCGGGAGCAGTACTTC,CASSTRTSGGLREQYF,TRBJ2-7,TRBD2,16,many,TRBV6-2/TRBV6-3
TGTGCCAGCAGTGAAATTGAGGGAATCGGGTCCTACGAGCAGTACTTC,CASSEIEGIGSYEQYF,TRBJ2-7,-,16,many,TRBV2
TGTGCCAGCAGCCCCGGACTAGCGGCCTACAATGAGCAGTTCTTC,CASSPGLAAYNEQFF,TRBJ2-1,TRBD2,15,many,TRBV6-1
TGTGCCATCAGTGACGACCTGACTCAAAACCAGGTCACCGGGGAGCTGTTTTTT,CAISDDLTQNQVTGELFF,TRBJ2-2,-,18,many,TRBV10-3
TGTGCCAGCAGCCAAGAGGGGACAGGGTTGAGCAATCAGCCCCAGCATTTT,CASSQEGTGLSNQPQHF,TRBJ1-5,TRBD1,17,-,TRBV4-2
TGTGCCTGGGATAGGAACACTGAAGCTTTCTTT,CAWDRNTEAFF,TRBJ1-1,-,11,many,TRBV30
TGTGCCAGTAGTATCCCACTATACTCTGGGGCCAACGTCCTGACTTTC,CASSIPLYSGANVLTF,TRBJ2-6,-,16,-,TRBV19
TGTGCCAGCAGTTTAGCGAGGGAAACGCAGTATTTT,CASSLARETQYF,TRBJ2-3,-,12,many,TRBV12-3/TRBV12-4
TGTGCCAGCAGCGCTGGTACTGGGGATACGCAGTATTTT,CASSAGTGDTQYF,TRBJ2-3,-,13,-,TRBV9
TGTGCCAGCAGCTTGGAGTTTGTGAGCAGGGGAGGTCAGCCCCAGCATTTT,CASSLEFVSRGGQPQHF,TRBJ1-5,-,17,many,TRBV5-5
TGTGCCAGCATGGCAGGGGCAGCCTACGAGCAGTACTTC,CASMAGAAYEQYF,TRBJ2-7,-,13,-,TRBV2
TGCAGTGCAACCCGGGACAGGGGCCACGAGCAGTACTTC,CSATRDRGHEQYF,TRBJ2-7,TRBD1,13,many,TRBV20-1
TGTGCCGCGAGAGACGGGGCCAAAAACATTCAGTACTTC,CAARDGAKNIQYF,TRBJ2-4,-,13,-,TRBV15
TGTGCCAGCAAGGGGACAAATATAGCCTACGAGCAGTACTTC,CASKGTNIAYEQYF,TRBJ2-7,-,14,-,TRBV6-1
TGTGCCAGCAGCCAAGACAGGTACAATGAGCAGTTCTTC,CASSQDRYNEQFF,TRBJ2-1,-,13,many,TRBV3-1
TGTGCCACCAGTGAATCGACAGGGGGTAATGAGCAGTTCTTC,CATSESTGGNEQFF,TRBJ2-1,TRBD1,14,few,TRBV24-1
TGTGCCAGCAGCTTGGCGGGACTAGGTGGCAATGAGCAGTTCTTC,CASSLAGLGGNEQFF,TRBJ2-1,TRBD2,15,many,TRBV5-6
TGCGCCAGCAGCCCGGGACAGGGGGTTGGGGAGCAGTACTTC,CASSPGQGVGEQYF,TRBJ2-7,TRBD1,14,many,TRBV10-1
TGCAGCGTTGAACTTCGCACAGATACGCAGTATTTT,CSVELRTDTQYF,TRBJ2-3,-,12,few,TRBV29-1
TGTGCCAGCAGTGGAGGGATCGGCTCTGGAAACACCATATATTTT,CASSGGIGSGNTIYF,TRBJ1-3,-,15,-,TRBV12-3/TRBV12-4
TGCGCCAGCAGCAACATGGGGGGCTTCATGAGTGAGCAGTTCTTC,CASSNMGGFMSEQFF,TRBJ2-1,-,15,many,TRBV5-1
TGTGCCAGCAGCGATAGGCCCGGGTGGACAGATACGCAGTATTTT,CASSDRPGWTDTQYF,TRBJ2-3,-,15,-,TRBV28
TGTGCCAGTAGTAGACCACAATTCGAAGCTTTCTTT,CASSRPQFEAFF,TRBJ1-1,-,12,-,TRBV19
TGTGCCAGCAGTTACGAGACTAGTGGGCCCGGGGAGCTGTTTTTT,CASSYETSGPGELFF,TRBJ2-2,-,15,-,TRBV6-2/TRBV6-3
TGCAGTGCTAAGTCCGGTCGGACAAAATCTGGGGCCAACGTCCTGACTTTC,CSAKSGRTKSGANVLTF,TRBJ2-6,-,17,-,TRBV20-1
TGCAGTGCTAGACTAGTTTCCTACAATGAGCAGTTCTTC,CSARLVSYNEQFF,TRBJ2-1,-,13,many,TRBV20-1
TGTGCCAGCAGCGCACACCAAGAGACCCAGTACTTC,CASSAHQETQYF,TRBJ2-5,-,12,many,TRBV7-8
TGTGCCAGCAGTTACGCCCGCAGCCTAGCCAAAAACATTCAGTACTTC,CASSYARSLAKNIQYF,TRBJ2-4,-,16,few,TRBV6-5
TGTGCCAGCAGTTACGGACAGGGGTATAGCTACGAGCAGTACTTC,CASSYGQGYSYEQYF,TRBJ2-7,TRBD1,15,-,TRBV6-5
TGTGCCAGCAGCGCGCAGGGGGCTGCTGAAGCTTTCTTT,CASSAQGAAEAFF,TRBJ1-1,TRBD1,13,few,TRBV7-3
TGTGCCATCAGTGAGTCAGGGGGTTACGAGCAGTACTTC,CAISESGGYEQYF,TRBJ2-7,-,13,many,TRBV10-3
TGCAGTGCTAGAGAAGCGAGCCCTAGCACAGATACGCAGTATTTT,CSAREASPSTDTQYF,TRBJ2-3,-,15,many,TRBV20-1
TGTGCCAGCAGTTTATTAGTAGGCAGCACAGATACGCAGTATTTT,CASSLLVGSTDTQYF,TRBJ2-3,-,15,-,TRBV27
TGTGCCAGCAGTCCACTGGGAGGGTCGGGACCAAACCACAATGAGCAGTTCTTC,CASSPLGGSGPNHNEQFF,TRBJ2-1,TRBD2,18,many,TRBV27
TGTGCCAGCAGCTATCCTCCGAGGGGTCGCGGGGCCAACGTCCTGACTTTC,CASSYPPRGRGANVLTF,TRBJ2-6,-,17,many,TRBV12-3/TRBV12-4
TGTGCCAGCAGCTCGACGACAGGACGCAAAAACATTCAGTACTTC,CASSSTTGRKNIQYF,TRBJ2-4,-,15,many,TRBV7-9
TGTGCCGGACAGGGAGGGGATGAAAAACTGTTTTTT,CAGQGGDEKLFF,TRBJ1-4,TRBD1,12,-,TRBV30
TGTGCCAGCAGACCGACTAGCGGCACAGATACGCAGTATTTT,CASRPTSGTDTQYF,TRBJ2-3,TRBD2,14,many,TRBV27
TGTGCCAGCAGTTTTTATCCACAGGGGTTCGGCTACACCTTC,CASSFYPQGFGYTF,TRBJ1-2,TRBD1,14,many,TRBV28
TGTGCCAGCAGCCTCGATGATGGGCGGAATGAGCAGTTCTTC,CASSLDDGRNEQFF,TRBJ2-1,-,14,few,TRBV5-6
TGTGCCAGCAGTTTGGAGGGCCTCAGGACAGATACGCAGTGTTTT,CASSLEGLRTDTQCF,TRBJ2-3,-,15,-,TRBV27
TGTGCCAGCGGACTAGCGGACTCGTCCTACAATGAGCAGTTCTTC,CASGLADSSYNEQFF,TRBJ2-1,TRBD2,15,-,TRBV19
TGTGCCAGCAGTCGCCAGTTACTAGTCGCGGGAGCAGATACGCAGTATTTT,CASSRQLLVAGADTQYF,TRBJ2-3,TRBD2,17,many,TRBV6-2/TRBV6-3
TGTGCCAGCAGCCAGCCCAGCGGGAGGGCGTACTTC,CASSQPSGRAYF,TRBJ2-5,TRBD2,12,many,TRBV3-1
TGTGCCAGCAGACGCCCCGGGACAGTTAGCAATCAGCCCCAGCATTTT,CASRRPGTVSNQPQHF,TRBJ1-5,TRBD1,16,many,TRBV28
TGTGCCAGCAGCCTTAGCGTCATTCAGTACTTC,CASSLSVIQYF,TRBJ2-4,-,11,many,TRBV11-2